The clone carrying this T cell receptor beta chain turned up a few times. One entry per CDR3 protein results from TCRdb running MiXCR on the reads. The sample lists about 150,000 distinct CDR3 sequences, about a quarter occurring once. The sample is drawn from a study of T cell repertoires in cytomegalovirus infection. V lost 6 bases and J lost 5; bases outside the gene matches: 9. Germline values: CDR1 LGHNT, CDR2 FRNRAP. This CDR3 region has 15 residues. The chain combines TRBV12-5 with TRBJ2-1; TRBD1 aligns across 8 bases. This sequence was found in a human donor in good health (CMV status not recorded). Some clones in this sample may be carry-over from other donors' samples. Material for sequencing was PBMCs. The CDR3 here is CASGPDRVRDNEQFF. DNA of the CDR3: TGTGCTAGTGGCCCGGACAGGGTCCGGGACAATGAGCAGTTCTTC.